Reported below is one T cell receptor (beta chain). Its antigen is undetermined. These data come from a study of long-term antiretroviral therapy in people with HIV. Findings of the study overall: Every time point showed a repertoire led by clones expanded before ART.

An immunoSEQ assay, version v3.0, was performed at survey level. Libraries were prepared by immunoSEQ multiplex PCR; TCRdb keeps only in-frame clonotypes and omits some of them. The sample carries about 25,000 clones, approximately 80% recorded once. Material: unsorted PBMCs, obtained 4.4 years after starting antiretroviral therapy. The sequence came from a man younger than 40 with HIV.

CDR3 DNA sequence: TGTGCCAGCAGCTTATCGGTTCTCGGATACGAGCAGTACTTC. The encoded protein is CASSLSVLGYEQYF. V usage is TRBV7-6 and J usage is TRBJ2-7; D uncertain. Trimming shortened V by 2 bases and J by 4 bases, and 12 bases separated the two germline ends. Germline V CDR1 and CDR2: SGHVS, FNYEAQ. This CDR3 is built from 14 residues.